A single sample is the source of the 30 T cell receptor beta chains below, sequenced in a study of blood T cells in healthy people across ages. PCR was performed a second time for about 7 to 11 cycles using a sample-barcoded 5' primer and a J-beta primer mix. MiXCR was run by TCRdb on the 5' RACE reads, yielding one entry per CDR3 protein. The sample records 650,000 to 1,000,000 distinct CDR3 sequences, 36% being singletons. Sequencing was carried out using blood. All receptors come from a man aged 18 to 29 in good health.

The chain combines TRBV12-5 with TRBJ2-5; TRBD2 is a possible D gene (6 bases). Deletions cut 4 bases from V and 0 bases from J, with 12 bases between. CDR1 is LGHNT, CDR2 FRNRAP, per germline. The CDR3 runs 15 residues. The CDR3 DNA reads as TGTGCTAGTGGTTCTGATCGGGAGAACCAAGAGACCCAGTACTTC. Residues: CASGSDRENQETQYF.

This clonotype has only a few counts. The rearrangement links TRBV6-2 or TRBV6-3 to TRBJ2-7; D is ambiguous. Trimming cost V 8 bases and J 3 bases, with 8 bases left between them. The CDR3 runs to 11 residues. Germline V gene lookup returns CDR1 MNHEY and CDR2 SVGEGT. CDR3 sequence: CASGDFYEQYF. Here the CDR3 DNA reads TGTGCCAGCGGTGACTTCTACGAGCAGTACTTC.

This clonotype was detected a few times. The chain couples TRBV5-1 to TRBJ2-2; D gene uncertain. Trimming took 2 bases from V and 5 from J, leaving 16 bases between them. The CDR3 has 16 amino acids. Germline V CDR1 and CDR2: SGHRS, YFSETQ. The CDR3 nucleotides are TGCGCCAGCAGCTTCGTCCAGGAATCCTTTACCGGGGAGCTGTTTTTT. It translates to CASSFVQESFTGELFF.

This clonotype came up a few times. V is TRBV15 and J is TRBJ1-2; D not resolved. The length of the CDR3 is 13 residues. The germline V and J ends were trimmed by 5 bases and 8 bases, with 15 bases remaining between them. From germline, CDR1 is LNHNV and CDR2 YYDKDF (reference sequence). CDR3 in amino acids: CATSGGRWQGYTF. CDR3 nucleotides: TGTGCCACCAGCGGCGGAAGGTGGCAAGGCTACACCTTC.

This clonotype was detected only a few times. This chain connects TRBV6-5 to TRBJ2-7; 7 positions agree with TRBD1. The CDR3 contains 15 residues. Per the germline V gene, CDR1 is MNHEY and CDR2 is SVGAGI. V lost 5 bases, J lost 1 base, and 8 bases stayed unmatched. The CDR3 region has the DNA TGTGCCAGCAGTCGCCAGGGACAGTCTTCCTACGAGCAGTACTTC. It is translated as CASSRQGQSSYEQYF.

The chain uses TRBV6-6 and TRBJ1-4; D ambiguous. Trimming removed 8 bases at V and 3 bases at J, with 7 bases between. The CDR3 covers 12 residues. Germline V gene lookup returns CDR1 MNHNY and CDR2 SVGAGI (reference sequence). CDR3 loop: CASGGANEKLFF. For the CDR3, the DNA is TGTGCCAGCGGTGGGGCTAATGAAAAACTGTTTTTT.

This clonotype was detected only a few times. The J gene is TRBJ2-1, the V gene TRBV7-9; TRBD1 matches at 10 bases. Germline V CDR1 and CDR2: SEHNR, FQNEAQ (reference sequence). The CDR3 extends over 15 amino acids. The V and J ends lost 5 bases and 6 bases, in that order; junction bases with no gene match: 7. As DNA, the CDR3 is TGTGCCAGCAGCCAGCAGGGACAGGGGTCCAATGAGCAGTTCTTC. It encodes CASSQQGQGSNEQFF.

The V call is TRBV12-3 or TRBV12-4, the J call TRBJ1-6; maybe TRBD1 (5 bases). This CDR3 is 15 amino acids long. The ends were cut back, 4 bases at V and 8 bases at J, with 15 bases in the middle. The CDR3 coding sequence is TGTGCCAGCAGTTCCCAGGAACAGGTGTATTCACCCCTCCACTTT. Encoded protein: CASSSQEQVYSPLHF.

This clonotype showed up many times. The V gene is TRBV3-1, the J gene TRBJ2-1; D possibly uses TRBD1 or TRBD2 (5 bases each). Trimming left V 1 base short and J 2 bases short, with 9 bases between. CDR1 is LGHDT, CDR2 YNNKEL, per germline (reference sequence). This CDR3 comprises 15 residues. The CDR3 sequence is CASSQGDPTYNEQFF. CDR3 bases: TGTGCCAGCAGCCAAGGGGACCCTACCTACAATGAGCAGTTCTTC.

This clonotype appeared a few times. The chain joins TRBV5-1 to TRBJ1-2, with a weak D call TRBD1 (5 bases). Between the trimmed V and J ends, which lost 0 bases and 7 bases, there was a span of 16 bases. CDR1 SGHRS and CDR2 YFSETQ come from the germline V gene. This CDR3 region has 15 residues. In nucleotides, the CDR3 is TGCGCCAGCAGCTTGGAGGGCCAGGGATCAGCTGGCTACACCTTC. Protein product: CASSLEGQGSAGYTF.

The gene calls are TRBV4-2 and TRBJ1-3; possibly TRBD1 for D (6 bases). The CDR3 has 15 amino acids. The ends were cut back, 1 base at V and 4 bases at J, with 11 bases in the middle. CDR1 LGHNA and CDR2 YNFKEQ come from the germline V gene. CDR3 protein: CASSQVQGTGNTIYF. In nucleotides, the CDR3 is TGTGCCAGCAGCCAAGTACAGGGAACCGGAAACACCATATATTTT.

Here the CDR3 reads CASSYRGPGYEQYF. CDR3 coding DNA: TGTGCCAGCAGTTACCGAGGGCCCGGCTACGAGCAGTACTTC. The rearrangement links TRBV6-5 to TRBJ2-7; possibly TRBD2 for D (5 bases). CDR1 is MNHEY, CDR2 SVGAGI, per germline. The CDR3 consists of 14 residues. Trimming stripped 2 bases from V and 3 bases from J, with 11 bases between.

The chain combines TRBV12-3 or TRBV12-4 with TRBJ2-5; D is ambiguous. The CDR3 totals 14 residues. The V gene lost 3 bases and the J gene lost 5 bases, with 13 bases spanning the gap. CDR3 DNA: TGTGCCAGCAGTTTCGCGCTGGACGGGGAGACCCAGTACTTC. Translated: CASSFALDGETQYF.

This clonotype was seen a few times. CDR3 DNA: TGTGCCAGCAGCTTAGTAGCGACCCATGAAGAGACCCAGTACTTC. Translating gives CASSLVATHEETQYF. The rearrangement joins TRBV7-2 to TRBJ2-5; D is possibly TRBD2 (5 bases). From germline, CDR1 is SGHTA and CDR2 FQGNSA. The CDR3 has 15 residues. V dropped 1 base and J dropped 3 bases, with 12 bases sitting between them.

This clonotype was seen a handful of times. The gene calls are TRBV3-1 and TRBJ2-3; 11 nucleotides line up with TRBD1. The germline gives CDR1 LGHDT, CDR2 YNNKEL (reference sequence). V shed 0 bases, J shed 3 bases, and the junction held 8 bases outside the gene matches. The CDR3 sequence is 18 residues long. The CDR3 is CASSQDLPGQGATDTQYF. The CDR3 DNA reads TGTGCCAGCAGCCAAGACTTACCTGGACAGGGGGCTACAGATACGCAGTATTTT.

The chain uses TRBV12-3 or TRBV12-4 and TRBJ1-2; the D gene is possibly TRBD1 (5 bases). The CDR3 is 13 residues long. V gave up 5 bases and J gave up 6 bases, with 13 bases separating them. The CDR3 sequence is CASSLQGGNGYTF. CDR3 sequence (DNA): TGTGCCAGCAGTCTTCAGGGAGGTAATGGCTACACCTTC.

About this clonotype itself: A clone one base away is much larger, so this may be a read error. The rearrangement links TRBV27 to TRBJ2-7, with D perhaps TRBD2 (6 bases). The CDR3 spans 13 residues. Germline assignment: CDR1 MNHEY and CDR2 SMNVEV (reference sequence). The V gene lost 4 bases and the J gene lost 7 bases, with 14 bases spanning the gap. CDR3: CASSSGVNNEQYF. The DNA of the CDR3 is TGTGCCAGCAGTTCGGGGGTAAACAATGAGCAGTACTTC.

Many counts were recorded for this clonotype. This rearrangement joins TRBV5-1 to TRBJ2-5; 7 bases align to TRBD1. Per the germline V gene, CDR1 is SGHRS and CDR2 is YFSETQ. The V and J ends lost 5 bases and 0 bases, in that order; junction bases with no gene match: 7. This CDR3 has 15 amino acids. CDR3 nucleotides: TGCGCCAGCAGACCCGCCGGGACAGACCAAGAGACCCAGTACTTC. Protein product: CASRPAGTDQETQYF.

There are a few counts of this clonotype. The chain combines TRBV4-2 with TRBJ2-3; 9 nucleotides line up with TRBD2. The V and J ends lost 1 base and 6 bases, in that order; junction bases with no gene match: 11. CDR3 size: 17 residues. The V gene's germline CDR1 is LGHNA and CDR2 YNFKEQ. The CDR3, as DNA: TGTGCCAGCAGCCAAGGGGGCGGGGGGGCCCTTCCGGATACGCAGTATTTT. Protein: CASSQGGGGALPDTQYF.

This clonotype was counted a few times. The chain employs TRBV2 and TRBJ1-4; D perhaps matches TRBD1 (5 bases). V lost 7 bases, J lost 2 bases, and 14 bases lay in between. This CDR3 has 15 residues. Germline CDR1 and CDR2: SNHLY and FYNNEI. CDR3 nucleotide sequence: TGTGCCAGCAACCTCCTCAGGGACACTAATGAAAAACTGTTTTTT. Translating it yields CASNLLRDTNEKLFF.

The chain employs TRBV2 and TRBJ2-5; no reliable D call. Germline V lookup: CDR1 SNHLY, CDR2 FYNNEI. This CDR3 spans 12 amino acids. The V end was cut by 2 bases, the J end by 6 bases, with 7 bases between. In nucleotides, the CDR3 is TGTGCCAGCAGTGAAACCCCCAAGACCCAGTACTTC. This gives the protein CASSETPKTQYF.

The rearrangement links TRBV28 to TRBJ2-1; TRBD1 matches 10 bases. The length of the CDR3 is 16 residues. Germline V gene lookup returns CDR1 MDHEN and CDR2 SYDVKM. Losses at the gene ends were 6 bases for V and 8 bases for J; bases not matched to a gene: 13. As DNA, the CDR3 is TGTGCCAGCAGACCAACGGGGGACAGGGGAGTACATGAGCAGTTCTTC. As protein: CASRPTGDRGVHEQFF.

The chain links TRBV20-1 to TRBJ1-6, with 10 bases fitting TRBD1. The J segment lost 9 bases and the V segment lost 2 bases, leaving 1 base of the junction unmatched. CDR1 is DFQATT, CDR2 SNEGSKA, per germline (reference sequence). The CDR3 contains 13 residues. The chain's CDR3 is CSARRTGGSPLHF. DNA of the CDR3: TGCAGTGCTAGAAGGACAGGGGGTTCACCCCTCCACTTT.

The DNA of the CDR3 is TGTGCCATCAAAGGACAGGGTCATTATGGGGCCAACGTCCTGACTTTC. Protein sequence: CAIKGQGHYGANVLTF. The chain combines TRBV10-3 with TRBJ2-6; 8 nucleotides align to TRBD1. Germline values: CDR1 ENHRY, CDR2 SYGVKD. V lost 7 bases, J lost 3 bases, and 8 bases stayed unmatched. The length of the CDR3 is 16 residues.

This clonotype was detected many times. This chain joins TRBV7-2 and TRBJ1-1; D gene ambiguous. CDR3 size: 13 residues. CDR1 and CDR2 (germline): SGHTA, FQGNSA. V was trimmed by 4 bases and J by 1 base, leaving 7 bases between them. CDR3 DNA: TGTGCCAGCAGCTCGGACCCGAACACTGAAGCTTTCTTT. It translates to CASSSDPNTEAFF.

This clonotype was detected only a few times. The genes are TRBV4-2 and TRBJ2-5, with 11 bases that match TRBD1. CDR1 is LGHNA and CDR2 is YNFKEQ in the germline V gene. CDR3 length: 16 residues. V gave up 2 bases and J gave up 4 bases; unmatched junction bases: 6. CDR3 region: CASSQLPGQGGETQYF. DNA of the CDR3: TGTGCCAGCAGCCAACTACCGGGACAGGGGGGAGAGACCCAGTACTTC.

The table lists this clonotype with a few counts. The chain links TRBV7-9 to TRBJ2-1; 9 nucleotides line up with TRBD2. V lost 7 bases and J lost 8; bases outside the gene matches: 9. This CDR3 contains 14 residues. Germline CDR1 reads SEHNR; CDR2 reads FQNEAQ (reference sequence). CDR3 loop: CASTLAGLWDEQFF. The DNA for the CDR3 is TGTGCCAGCACTCTAGCGGGGCTTTGGGATGAGCAGTTCTTC.

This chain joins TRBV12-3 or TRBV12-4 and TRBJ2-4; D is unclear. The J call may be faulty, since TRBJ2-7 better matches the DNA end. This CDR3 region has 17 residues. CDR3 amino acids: CASSPDPPRTVAYEQYF. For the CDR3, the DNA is TGTGCCAGCAGTCCTGATCCCCCAAGGACGGTTGCCTACGAGCAGTACTTC.

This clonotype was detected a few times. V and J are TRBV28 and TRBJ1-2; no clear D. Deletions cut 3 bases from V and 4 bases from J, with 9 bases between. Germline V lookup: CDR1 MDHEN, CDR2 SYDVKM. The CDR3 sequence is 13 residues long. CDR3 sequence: CASSFRGPYGYTF. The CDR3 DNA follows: TGTGCCAGCAGTTTCAGAGGACCCTATGGCTACACCTTC.

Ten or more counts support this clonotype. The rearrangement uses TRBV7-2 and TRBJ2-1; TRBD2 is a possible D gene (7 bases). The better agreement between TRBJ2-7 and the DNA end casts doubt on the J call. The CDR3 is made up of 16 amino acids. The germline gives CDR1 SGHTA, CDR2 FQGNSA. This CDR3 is CASSLAGAGEYNEQYF. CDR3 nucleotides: TGTGCCAGCAGCTTAGCGGGGGCGGGGGAATACAATGAGCAGTACTTC.